The rows below give T cell receptor beta chains drawn from one sample of a study of long-term antiretroviral therapy in people with HIV. TCRdb's table, derived via immunoSEQ multiplex PCR, lists solely in-frame clones and lacks some. The table shows tens of thousands of clones, with nearly 95% occurring only once. This sample comprised unsorted PBMCs, obtained 3.7 years after starting antiretroviral therapy. The receptors originated from a woman between 45 and 65 years old with HIV. Each CDR3 is given with its conserved first and last residue. The D gene is left open where the match is weak. Clone size is shown for a subset of rows, as once, few, many or a class of expanded clone.

V gene	J gene	D gene	clone size	CDR3 DNA	CDR3 protein
TRBV30	TRBJ2-1	TRBD2	-	TGTGCCTCCCTAGCGGGGGGATACAATGAGCAGTTCTTC	CASLAGGYNEQFF
TRBV2	TRBJ2-1	TRBD1	-	TGTGCCAGCAGTGGCCCTGTTACAGGGGGCAACTCCTACAATGAGCAGTTCTTC	CASSGPVTGGNSYNEQFF
TRBV4-1	TRBJ1-2	TRBD1	-	TGCGCCAGCAGCCAGGCGACAGGGGACTATGGCTACACCTTC	CASSQATGDYGYTF
TRBV7-2	TRBJ2-7	-	-	TGTGCCAGCAGCACGGGCCAGGCCGTCCCCTTGAGCTCCTACGAGCAGTACTTC	CASSTGQAVPLSSYEQYF
TRBV4-1	TRBJ2-2	TRBD1	-	TGCGCCAGCAGCCAATTCCAGGGGGCCGGGGAGCTGTTTTTT	CASSQFQGAGELFF
TRBV28	TRBJ2-2	TRBD2	-	TGTGCCAGCAGTTTCCCTAGCGGCGACACCGGGGAGCTGTTTTTT	CASSFPSGDTGELFF
TRBV7-9	TRBJ1-2	-	-	TGTGCCAGCAGCTTACAGGACAACTATGGCTACACCTTC	CASSLQDNYGYTF
TRBV7-9	TRBJ2-5	TRBD2	few	TGTGCCAGCAGCTTCCGGACTAGCGGGGGCGAGGTAGGAGAGACCCAGTACTTC	CASSFRTSGGEVGETQYF
TRBV5-1	TRBJ1-1	-	-	TGCGCCAGCAGCTCCAGGGGAGGGTACACTGAAGCTTTCTTT	CASSSRGGYTEAFF
TRBV7-2	TRBJ2-3	-	-	TGTGCCAGCAGCCTTAGGCGCACAGATACGCAGTATTTT	CASSLRRTDTQYF
TRBV2	TRBJ2-2	TRBD2	once	TGTGCCAGCAGTGGACTAGCGCCGAACACCGGGGAGCTGTTTTTT	CASSGLAPNTGELFF
TRBV10-2	TRBJ1-2	TRBD1	-	TGCGCCAGCAGTGCCGAGACAGGGGGCTCGGGTGGCTACACCTTC	CASSAETGGSGGYTF
TRBV11-3	TRBJ2-2	-	-	TGTGCCAGCAGCTACTGGACAGAGTCGAACACCGGGGAGCTGTTTTTT	CASSYWTESNTGELFF
TRBV30	TRBJ2-3	-	-	TGTGCCTGGAGTCGGGGACGGACAAGCACAGATACGCAGTATTTT	CAWSRGRTSTDTQYF
TRBV27	TRBJ2-7	TRBD2	-	TGTGCCAGCAGTTCTCGCGGGGGTCCAACCTACGAGCAGTACTTC	CASSSRGGPTYEQYF
TRBV5-4	TRBJ1-6	TRBD1	-	TGTGCCAGCAAACCGGGGACAGCGTTTTATAATTCACCCCTCCACTTT	CASKPGTAFYNSPLHF
TRBV27	TRBJ2-2	TRBD2	once	TGTGCCAGCAGTTTAAGAGCGGGACTTAACACCGGGGAGCTGTTTTTT	CASSLRAGLNTGELFF
TRBV6-1	TRBJ2-7	-	-	TGTGCCAGCAGTGAATCAAGGGTAGGGGCATACGAGCAGTACTTC	CASSESRVGAYEQYF
TRBV9	TRBJ1-2	TRBD1	-	TGTGCCAGCAGCTCGGGACAGCGGCAGGGCTACACCTTC	CASSSGQRQGYTF
TRBV4-1	TRBJ2-3	-	-	TGCGCCAGCAGCCAAGACCTGGGAATAAGCACAGATACGCAGTATTTT	CASSQDLGISTDTQYF
TRBV11-2	TRBJ1-1	-	-	TGTGCCAGCAGCCCAATCCGGCAGGGGAGGTTGGCTGAAGCTTTCTTT	CASSPIRQGRLAEAFF
TRBV6-6	TRBJ1-1	-	-	TGTGCCAGCAGTTACGGTGTGCGCAGGGTCGATACTGAAGCTTTCTTT	CASSYGVRRVDTEAFF
TRBV27	TRBJ2-3	-	-	TGTGCCAGCAGTTTTCTGGGCACAGATACGCAGTATTTT	CASSFLGTDTQYF
TRBV5-1	TRBJ2-5	-	-	TGCGCCAGCAGCTTGGAGGGGGTCTTGTGGGAGACCCAGTACTTC	CASSLEGVLWETQYF
TRBV5-1	TRBJ1-1	-	-	TGCGCCAGCAGCTGGACCTTGGGGGACACTGAAGCTTTCTTT	CASSWTLGDTEAFF
TRBV19	TRBJ2-7	-	-	TGTGCCAGTAGTTGGACAGAGGCCTACGAGCAGTACTTC	CASSWTEAYEQYF
TRBV2	TRBJ2-3	-	once	TGTGCCAGCAGTGTTGGAGGGAGCACAGATACGCAGTATTTT	CASSVGGSTDTQYF
TRBV10-3	TRBJ1-1	TRBD1	-	TGTGCCATCAGCCTGGGACAGGGAGGTAGTGAAGCTTTCTTT	CAISLGQGGSEAFF
TRBV10-3	TRBJ2-5	-	-	TGTGCCATCAGTGGGGTACAAGGGCGAGGGGAGACCCAGTACTTC	CAISGVQGRGETQYF
TRBV6-6	TRBJ2-7	TRBD1	-	TGTGCCAGCAGGCCGGGACAGGGTAGGGACGAGCAGTACTTC	CASRPGQGRDEQYF
TRBV2	TRBJ2-3	TRBD2	-	TGTGCCAGCACCAGGGACCCCGGGGGGTCCACAGATACGCAGTATTTT	CASTRDPGGSTDTQYF
TRBV11-1	TRBJ2-7	TRBD2	-	TGTGCCAGCAGCTTTCAAGCGGGGTCCTACGAGCAGTACTTC	CASSFQAGSYEQYF
TRBV29-1	TRBJ2-1	-	-	TGCAGCGTTGAATGGGGGATCAATGAGCAGTTCTTC	CSVEWGINEQFF
TRBV7-2	TRBJ1-1	-	once	TGTGCCAGCAGCTTAGACGGGGCAGGAGAATTAAACACTGAAGCTTTCTTT	CASSLDGAGELNTEAFF
TRBV18	TRBJ1-6	TRBD1	-	TGTGCCAGCTCGCGGGACAGGGGGAATTCACCCCTCCACTTT	CASSRDRGNSPLHF
TRBV5-5	TRBJ2-7	-	-	TGTGCCAGCAGCTTACTGACAAGGGGAGTGGGGGAGCAGTACTTC	CASSLLTRGVGEQYF
TRBV7-6	TRBJ2-5	-	-	TGTGCCAGCAGCTTAGAAGGGGACGAGACCCAGTACTTC	CASSLEGDETQYF
TRBV4-1	TRBJ2-7	-	-	TGCGCCAGCAGCCAAGATTGGGGACGACAGGTGAGCTCCTACGAGCAGTACTTC	CASSQDWGRQVSSYEQYF
TRBV7-2	TRBJ2-5	-	-	TGTGCCAGCAGCTTAGGGGCCCATTGGGAGACCCAGTACTTC	CASSLGAHWETQYF
TRBV6-1	TRBJ1-3	-	-	TGTGCCAGCAGTGAAGCGCTTCTCTACAGTGGAAACACCATATATTTT	CASSEALLYSGNTIYF
TRBV10-3	TRBJ2-7	TRBD1	-	TGTGCCACCCGGACAGGGACGTACGAGCAGTACTTC	CATRTGTYEQYF